These 6 T cell receptor beta chains were sequenced from one sample in a study of PD-1 blockade in classical Hodgkin lymphoma. Assay used: immunoSEQ multiplex PCR; TCRdb lists only in-frame clones, some missing. The sample holds some 100,000 clones; about nine tenths are singletons and the top ten take roughly 2.8%. Relapse was seen in all patients after autologous stem cell transplantation, and brentuximab vedotin exposure was variable. Sample: peripheral blood mononuclear cells (PBMCs), taken at baseline. The receptors derive from a human donor with classical Hodgkin lymphoma.

As for this clone: One end of the junction fails to match germline, which may point to a read error. The chain combines TRBV30 with TRBJ2-3, with 8 bases that match TRBD2. Germline V lookup: CDR1 GTSNPN, CDR2 SVGIG (reference sequence). The CDR3 runs to 14 residues. The CDR3 protein is CAGSSGTGTDTQYF. CDR3 nucleotides: TGTGCCGGGAGTAGCGGGACGGGCACAGATACGCAGTATTTT.

The V call is TRBV29-1, the J call TRBJ2-7; the D gene is possibly TRBD1 (5 bases). The CDR3 is made up of 13 amino acids. V shed 4 bases and J shed 0 bases, with 10 bases lying between them. Looked up from germline, CDR1 is SQVTM and CDR2 is ANQGSEA. CDR3 in amino acids: CSVAGLNSYEQYF. The DNA for the CDR3 is TGCAGCGTTGCAGGGTTGAACTCCTACGAGCAGTACTTC.

This rearrangement joins TRBV28 to TRBJ1-1; D not resolved. The germline gives CDR1 MDHEN, CDR2 SYDVKM. The CDR3 extends over 10 amino acids. V lost 3 bases, J lost 8 bases, and 4 bases lay in between. As DNA, the CDR3 is TGTGCCAGCAGTTTCAGGGAAGCTTTCTTT. Protein: CASSFREAFF.

This chain uses TRBV2 with TRBJ2-1; 11 bases are shared with TRBD2. Germline loops: CDR1 SNHLY, CDR2 FYNNEI. This CDR3 comprises 16 residues. Trimming at V came to 8 bases and at J to 8 bases, leaving 14 bases not matched to a gene. In DNA, the CDR3 is TGTGCCAGCCGCCTGACTAGCGGGATTTTGGGGGATGAGCAGTTCTTC. It specifies CASRLTSGILGDEQFF.

The rearrangement uses TRBV9 and TRBJ2-5, with TRBD1 as a possible D gene (6 bases). The CDR3 covers 14 residues. From germline, CDR1 is SGDLS and CDR2 YYNGEE. V was trimmed by 6 bases and J by 3 bases, leaving 15 bases between them. The CDR3 is CASNLRGIKETQYF. In nucleotides, the CDR3 is TGTGCCAGCAATCTGAGGGGGATCAAAGAGACCCAGTACTTC.

The chain employs TRBV30 and TRBJ1-2; maybe TRBD1 (5 bases). The CDR3 has 15 amino acids. Germline V gives CDR1 GTSNPN, CDR2 SVGIG (reference sequence). Trimming took 5 bases from V and 2 from J, leaving 18 bases between them. CDR3 amino acids: CAWGPGARENYGYTF. CDR3 DNA sequence: TGTGCCTGGGGACCCGGGGCGAGGGAAAACTATGGCTACACCTTC.